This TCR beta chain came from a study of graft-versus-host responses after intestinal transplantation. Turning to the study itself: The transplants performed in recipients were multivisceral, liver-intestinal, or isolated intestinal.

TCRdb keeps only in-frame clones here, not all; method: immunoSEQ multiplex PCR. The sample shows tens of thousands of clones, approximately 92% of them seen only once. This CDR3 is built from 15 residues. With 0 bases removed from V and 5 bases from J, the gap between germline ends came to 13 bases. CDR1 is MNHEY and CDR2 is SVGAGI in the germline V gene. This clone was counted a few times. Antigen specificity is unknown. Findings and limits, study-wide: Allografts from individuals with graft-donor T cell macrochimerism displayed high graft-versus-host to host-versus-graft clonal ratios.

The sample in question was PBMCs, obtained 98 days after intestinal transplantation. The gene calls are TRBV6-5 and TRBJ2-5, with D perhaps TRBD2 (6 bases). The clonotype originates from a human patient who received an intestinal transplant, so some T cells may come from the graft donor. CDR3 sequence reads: CASSYSRGGGETQYF. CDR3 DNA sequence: TGTGCCAGCAGTTACTCGAGGGGAGGAGGGGAGACCCAGTACTTC.